The text below deals with one T cell receptor beta chain. Antigen: not known. One end of the junction does not line up with germline, which may come from a read error. The CDR3 has 15 residues. Germline assignment: CDR1 SEHNR and CDR2 FQNEAQ (reference sequence). The sample belongs to a study of Graves' ophthalmopathy and Graves' hyperthyroidism. Study-wide results and caveats: In blood appeared most of the expanded thyroid clonotypes whose frequency exceeded 0.001.

Investigators amplified TCR beta CDR3 regions from RNA transcripts. The first-round RT-PCR employed HTBI primers together with the Qiagen OneStep RT-PCR kit. A multiplex PCR was then performed as the second round. One entry per CDR3 protein, called by TCRdb with MiXCR from the multiplex PCR reads. The sample lists around 660,000 distinct CDR3 sequences, about two fifths occurring once. Sequencing was done on a sample of peripheral blood. The gene calls are TRBV7-9 and TRBJ1-4, with a weak D call TRBD1 (5 bases). The sequence derives from an adult man with Graves' ophthalmopathy. DNA of the CDR3: TGTACCAGCAGCTATAACCGGGACTGGGGTGAAAAACTGTTTTTT. It encodes CTSSYNRDWGEKLFF.